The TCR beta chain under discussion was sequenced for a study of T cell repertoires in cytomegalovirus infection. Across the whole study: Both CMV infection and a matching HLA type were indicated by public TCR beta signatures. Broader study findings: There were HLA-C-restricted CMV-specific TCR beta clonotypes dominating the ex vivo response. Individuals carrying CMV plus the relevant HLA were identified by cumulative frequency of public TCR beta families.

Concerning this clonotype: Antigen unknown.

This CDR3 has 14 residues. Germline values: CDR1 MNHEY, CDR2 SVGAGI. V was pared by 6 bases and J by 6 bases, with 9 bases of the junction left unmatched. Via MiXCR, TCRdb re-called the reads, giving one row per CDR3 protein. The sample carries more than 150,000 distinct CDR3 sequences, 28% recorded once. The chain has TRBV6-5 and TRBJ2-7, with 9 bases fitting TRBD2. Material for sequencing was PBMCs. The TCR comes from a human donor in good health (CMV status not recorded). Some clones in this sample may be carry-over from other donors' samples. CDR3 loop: CASRVSGGGVEQYF. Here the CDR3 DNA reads TGTGCCAGCAGGGTTAGCGGGGGCGGGGTCGAGCAGTACTTC.